This T cell receptor (beta chain) originates from a study of shared clonotypes between healthy human individuals. Study-wide background: Participating donors consisted of a couple of women and a few men aged 18 to 49. The study used three CD4 naive, three CD4 memory, two CD8 naive and one CD8 memory plate per donor.

A remark on this clone: The antigen is unknown.

The CDR3 runs 11 residues. Germline-derived CDR1 and CDR2 are MNHNY and SVGAGI (reference sequence). The V and J ends lost 0 bases and 7 bases respectively, with 3 bases between them. Study-wide results and caveats: Tissues were not sampled, only blood, and their repertoires likely differ.

Produced via immunoSEQ multiplex PCR; TCRdb's table is partial and in-frame only. The repertoire has roughly 2 million clones, under 97% of them found once; the top ten carry 0.1% to 0.15%. Sequencing input: naive CD4+ T cells sorted from blood. Subset here: CD45RA+ positively selected. The clonotype was recovered from a man aged 18 to 29 in good health. The V gene is TRBV6-6, the J gene TRBJ1-1; D gene uncertain. CDR3 protein: CASSYSIEAFF. CDR3 nucleotide sequence: TGTGCCAGCAGTTACTCGATTGAAGCTTTCTTT.